A selection of T cell receptor beta chains follows, all from one sample in a study of T cell responses to AZD1222 COVID-19 vaccine. Data came from immunoSEQ multiplex PCR; TCRdb stores just in-frame clones and leaves some out. The table records fewer than 90,000 clones, 75% to 95% of them present only once. Sequenced here: peripheral blood, sampled 28 days after the second AZD1222 dose. These receptors originate from an adult who received the AZD1222 COVID-19 vaccine. The CDR3 runs from the conserved cysteine through the conserved F or W. The D gene is left open where the match is weak. Clone size appears in some rows only: once, few, many, or a class for an expanded clone.

clone_size | j_call | d_call | v_call | cdr3_length | cdr3_nt | cdr3_aa
once | TRBJ1-1 | NA | TRBV19 | 13 | TGTGCCAGTAGCCTAAAGAGGAACACTGAAGCTTTCTTT | CASSLKRNTEAFF
NA | TRBJ2-3 | TRBD2 | TRBV2 | 14 | TGTGCCAGCACCCGAGCGGGAGCGACAGATACGCAGTATTTT | CASTRAGATDTQYF
NA | TRBJ2-5 | NA | TRBV5-1 | 17 | TGCGCCAGCAGCTTGGGATACGGGGTACCTGATCAAGAGACCCAGTACTTC | CASSLGYGVPDQETQYF
NA | TRBJ1-1 | TRBD1 | TRBV9 | 15 | TGTGCCAGCAGCACCGAGGGGACAGGGGGCACTGAAGCTTTCTTT | CASSTEGTGGTEAFF
few | TRBJ2-7 | NA | TRBV11-3 | 14 | TGTGCCAGCAGCTTAGAAGGGGCCCACCACGAGCAGTACTTC | CASSLEGAHHEQYF
NA | TRBJ1-6 | NA | TRBV30 | 15 | TGTGCCTGGAGTGGCCCTAGCTCCTATAATTCACCCCTCCACTTT | CAWSGPSSYNSPLHF
once | TRBJ1-6 | NA | TRBV6-5 | 16 | TGTGCCAGCAGTTACTCTGGCCGGGGAGAAGGGTCACCCCTCCACTTT | CASSYSGRGEGSPLHF
NA | TRBJ2-2 | NA | TRBV24-1 | 15 | TGTGCCACCAGTGAAGGGGGGCGGGATACCGGGGAGCTGTTTTTT | CATSEGGRDTGELFF
NA | TRBJ1-4 | NA | TRBV5-1 | 14 | TGCGCCAGCAGCTTGACAGCGATTAATGAAAAACTGTTTTTT | CASSLTAINEKLFF
few | TRBJ1-1 | NA | TRBV12-5 | 11 | TGTGCTAGTGGCAGGGGAACTGAAGCTTTCTTT | CASGRGTEAFF
NA | TRBJ2-2 | TRBD1 | TRBV11-2 | 16 | TGTGCCAGCAGCCGTGAGGGGACAGGGCACACCGGGGAGCTGTTTTTT | CASSREGTGHTGELFF
NA | TRBJ1-6 | TRBD1 | TRBV2 | 15 | TGTGCCAGCAGCCTGGGACAGGGAGTAAATTCACCCCTCCACTTT | CASSLGQGVNSPLHF
NA | TRBJ2-1 | NA | TRBV6-1 | 13 | TGTGCCAGCAGTGAACGGCCCGAAAGTGAGCAGTTCTTC | CASSERPESEQFF
NA | TRBJ1-1 | TRBD1 | TRBV27 | 15 | TGTGCCAGCAGTTTGGGGACAGGGGGAGACACTGAAGCTTTCTTT | CASSLGTGGDTEAFF
NA | TRBJ2-3 | NA | TRBV3-1/TRBV3-2 | 14 | TGTGCCAGCAGCCAAGGGGTAGTGACAGATACGCAGTATTTT | CASSQGVVTDTQYF
NA | TRBJ2-7 | NA | TRBV7-8 | 13 | TGTGCCAGCAGCCTCCGGAGGGGCTACGAGCAGTACTTC | CASSLRRGYEQYF
NA | TRBJ2-7 | NA | TRBV18 | 13 | TGTGCCAGCTCACCCCTCGAGGGGTACGAGCAGTACTTC | CASSPLEGYEQYF
NA | TRBJ1-1 | NA | TRBV12-3/TRBV12-4 | 12 | TGTGCCAGCAGCAAGACAGCCACTGAAGCTTTCTTT | CASSKTATEAFF
NA | TRBJ1-1 | NA | TRBV28 | 12 | TGTGCCAGCAGTTTACGGTACACTGAAGCTTTCTTT | CASSLRYTEAFF
NA | TRBJ1-6 | NA | TRBV5-4 | 16 | TGTGCCAGCAGCTCTCTTACCCAGGGGAGGAATTCACCCCTCCACTTT | CASSSLTQGRNSPLHF
NA | TRBJ2-1 | NA | TRBV12-3/TRBV12-4 | 13 | TGTGCCAGCACCACTCAGGGAGGAGCCGAGCAGTTCTTC | CASTTQGGAEQFF
NA | TRBJ1-1 | NA | TRBV5-6 | 13 | TGTGCCAGCAGCTTCTCGATACAGGTTGAAGCTTTCTTT | CASSFSIQVEAFF
NA | TRBJ2-7 | TRBD2 | TRBV30 | 13 | TGTGCCTGGAGTGATCGGGGGGACTACGAGCAGTACTTC | CAWSDRGDYEQYF
NA | TRBJ1-2 | NA | TRBV5-6 | 15 | TGTGCCAGCAGCTTGGTTACAGGGAAGTGGAATGGCTACACCTTC | CASSLVTGKWNGYTF
NA | TRBJ2-1 | NA | TRBV11-2 | 16 | TGTGCCAGCAGCTTAGATGGTGGAGGGATTCGCAATGAGCAGTTCTTC | CASSLDGGGIRNEQFF
NA | TRBJ1-1 | NA | TRBV9 | 19 | TGTGCCAGCAGCGTAGTGTCGGTGGAGGGGGAGGCCCTGAACACTGAAGCTTTCTTT | CASSVVSVEGEALNTEAFF
NA | TRBJ2-3 | NA | TRBV28 | 16 | TGTGCCAGCAGTTCCCCGATTTTACCAAACACAGATACGCAGTATTTT | CASSSPILPNTDTQYF
NA | TRBJ1-2 | NA | TRBV5-4 | 13 | TGTGCCAGCAGCTTGGGGCAGCTCGGAGGCTACACCTTC | CASSLGQLGGYTF
NA | TRBJ1-5 | NA | TRBV7-6 | 14 | TGTGCCAGCAGCCCACGGGAGGCATTGCAGCCCCAGCATTTT | CASSPREALQPQHF
once | TRBJ2-1 | TRBD1 | TRBV27 | 17 | TGTGCCAGCAGTTTATGGACAGGAGATATCTCCTACAATGAGCAGTTCTTC | CASSLWTGDISYNEQFF
NA | TRBJ2-1 | NA | TRBV7-2 | 13 | TGTGCCAGCAGCAAAAGGGGGGAACTTGAGCAGTTCTTC | CASSKRGELEQFF
NA | TRBJ2-5 | TRBD2 | TRBV24-1 | 16 | TGTGCCACCAGTGATCCTAGCGGGGGGTCTGAAGAGACCCAGTACTTC | CATSDPSGGSEETQYF
NA | TRBJ2-7 | NA | TRBV25-1 | 15 | TGTGCCAGCAGTGAATCGCCAGTAAGCTCCTACGAGCAGTACTTC | CASSESPVSSYEQYF
NA | TRBJ2-3 | TRBD2 | TRBV9 | 15 | TGTGCCAGCAGCGTACGGGGGGGCTGGACAGATACGCAGTATTTT | CASSVRGGWTDTQYF
few | TRBJ2-5 | NA | TRBV18 | 11 | TGTGCCAGCTCATACCAAGAGACCCAGTACTTC | CASSYQETQYF